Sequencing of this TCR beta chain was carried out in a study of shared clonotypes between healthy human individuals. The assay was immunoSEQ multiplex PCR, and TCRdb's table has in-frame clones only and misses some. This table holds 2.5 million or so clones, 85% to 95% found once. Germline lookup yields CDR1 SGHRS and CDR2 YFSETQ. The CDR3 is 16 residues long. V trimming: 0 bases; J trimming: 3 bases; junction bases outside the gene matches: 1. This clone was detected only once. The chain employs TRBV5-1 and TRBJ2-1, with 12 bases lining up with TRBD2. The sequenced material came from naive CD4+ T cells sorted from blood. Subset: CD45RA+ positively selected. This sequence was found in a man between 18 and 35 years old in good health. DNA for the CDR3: TGCGCCAGCAGCTTGGGGACTAGCGGGAACTACAATGAGCAGTTCTTC. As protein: CASSLGTSGNYNEQFF.